One T cell receptor (beta chain) is described in this entry. Its antigen is not identified. The J segment lost 0 bases and the V segment lost 7 bases, leaving 2 bases of the junction unmatched. CDR3 size: 14 residues. Germline V CDR1 and CDR2: LNHDA, SQIVND (reference sequence). The data originate from a study of human T cells and chemical hapten exposure. Whole-study results and caveats: Sensitizing to DPC left TCRs with a frequency above 1 in 1000 unaltered.

The time point: patch test 2, 6 weeks after DPC sensitization. Stated treatment: therapeutic diphenylcyclopropenone sensitization with weekly scalp DPC. Via MiXCR, TCRdb re-called the RACE reads, giving one row per CDR3 protein. The table has about 81,000 distinct CDR3 sequences, 10% seen once. The sequence was obtained from a woman between 25 and 40 years old with alopecia areata. Some clones in this sample may be carry-over from other donors' samples. The sample here was whole blood, taken in connection with sensitization to the hapten diphenylcyclopropenone (DPC). The rearrangement joins TRBV19 to TRBJ2-4; 8 bases are a match to TRBD2. Here the CDR3 reads CASIAGLAKNIQYF. CDR3 sequence (DNA): TGTGCCAGTATAGCGGGGCTAGCCAAAAACATTCAGTACTTC.